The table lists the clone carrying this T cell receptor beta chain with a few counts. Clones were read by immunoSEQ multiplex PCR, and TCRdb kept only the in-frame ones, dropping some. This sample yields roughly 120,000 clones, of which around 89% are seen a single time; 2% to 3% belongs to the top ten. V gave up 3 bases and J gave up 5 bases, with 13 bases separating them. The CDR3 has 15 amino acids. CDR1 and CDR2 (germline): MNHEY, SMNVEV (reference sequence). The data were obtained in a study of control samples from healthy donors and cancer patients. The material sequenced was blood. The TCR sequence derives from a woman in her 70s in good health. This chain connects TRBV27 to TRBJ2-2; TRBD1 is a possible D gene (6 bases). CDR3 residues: CASSFGTSSTGELFF. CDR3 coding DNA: TGTGCCAGCAGTTTCGGGACAAGTAGTACCGGGGAGCTGTTTTTT.